Listed here are 4 T cell receptor beta chains from one sample, sequenced in a study of vaccination and CD4 T cells after COVID-19. TCRdb re-called the PCR reads through MiXCR, storing one row per CDR3 protein. The table has approximately 17,000 distinct CDR3 sequences, approximately 60% seen once. The material sequenced was CD4+ T cells from blood, taken after SARS-CoV-2 vaccination. The receptors were gathered from a human donor who had recovered from COVID-19.

The V gene is TRBV29-1, the J gene TRBJ1-2, with D perhaps TRBD1 (5 bases). CDR1 is SQVTM, CDR2 ANQGSEA, per germline. The CDR3 consists of 13 residues. The V gene lost 6 bases and the J gene lost 8 bases, with 19 bases spanning the gap. The CDR3 loop is CSVGPREGQGYTF. DNA of the CDR3: TGCAGCGTGGGGCCCCGGGAGGGGCAGGGCTACACCTTC.

The chain joins TRBV20-1 to TRBJ2-1; 14 positions match TRBD2. CDR3 length: 16 residues. Germline V lookup: CDR1 DFQATT, CDR2 SNEGSKA (reference sequence). The J segment lost 7 bases and the V segment lost 6 bases, leaving 11 bases of the junction unmatched. CDR3 sequence: CSAGTSGSSGWNEQFF. The CDR3 bases are TGCAGTGCCGGGACTAGCGGGAGTTCCGGCTGGAATGAGCAGTTCTTC.

The rearrangement links TRBV27 to TRBJ2-7; 8 bases fit TRBD1. V lost 6 bases, J lost 5 bases, and 3 bases stayed unmatched. Germline CDR1 MNHEY, CDR2 SMNVEV (reference sequence). CDR3 length equals 12 residues. For the CDR3, the DNA is TGTGCCAGCAGCCCGGACAGGGACGAGCAGTACTTC. Protein sequence: CASSPDRDEQYF.

The chain carries TRBV27 and TRBJ1-6; TRBD1 might be the D (5 bases). Germline lookup yields CDR1 MNHEY and CDR2 SMNVEV (reference sequence). V was cut by 6 bases and J by 5 bases, with 20 bases left in between. This CDR3 contains 17 residues. The CDR3 region has the DNA TGTGCCAGCAGCCTCTTCTCCGGACAAACAGATAATTCACCCCTCCACTTT. It codes for CASSLFSGQTDNSPLHF.